Below, one TCR beta chain is given with its context. This record comes from a study of cytomegalovirus exposure and HLA in healthy donors. The CDR3 sequence is 13 residues long. The V gene's germline CDR1 is SGHAT and CDR2 FQNNGV. Trimming removed 3 bases at V and 3 bases at J, with 8 bases between. The table came from immunoSEQ multiplex PCR; TCRdb's copy has only in-frame clones and leaves some out. The sample includes about 190,000 clones, around 88% of them seen just once. The V and J genes are TRBV11-2 and TRBJ1-1; D is uncertain. Specimen: PBMCs. This receptor was identified in a woman younger than 30 in good health and CMV-seronegative. For the CDR3, the DNA is TGTGCCAGCAGCTTGCTCCGGGACACTGAAGCTTTCTTT. The encoded protein is CASSLLRDTEAFF.